This T cell receptor (beta chain) was captured in a study of STAT3 mutations in large granular lymphocyte leukemia. Average productive template count per sample was 40,000 to 45,000. Measured with immunoSEQ multiplex PCR; TCRdb has only the in-frame clones, and not every one. Among 4,500 to 6,000 clones listed, just under 95% were seen once. CDR3 size: 14 residues. V lost 2 bases and J lost 5, with 10 bases in between. Looked up from germline, CDR1 is SNHLY and CDR2 is FYNNEI. On this clone: What it recognizes is unknown.

Study observations and caveats: After therapy, about 30% of the 18 patients switched clonotypes, all new clones STAT3 wild type. In T-cell large granular lymphocyte leukemia, about half of patients showed multiple immunodominant subclonotypes.

This clonotype was sampled from a man in his fifties or sixties with T-cell large granular lymphocyte leukemia. Some clones in this sample may be carry-over from other donors' samples. The sample comprised peripheral blood mononuclear cells. This chain uses TRBV2 with TRBJ1-5; the D is unclear. In DNA, the CDR3 is TGTGCCAGCAGTGAACAGGCTTGGGATCAGCCCCAGCATTTT. Translating gives CASSEQAWDQPQHF.